The 30 T cell receptor beta chains below were found in one sample sequenced in a study of TIL therapy for anti-PD-1-resistant metastatic lung cancer. This was the immunoSEQ v3 assay. Repertoires were generated with immunoSEQ multiplex PCR, while TCRdb's copy carries only in-frame clones and drops some. The repertoire holds about 50,000 clones, with about 86% as singletons. Documented time point: pre-treatment sample, taken before nivolumab and TIL therapy. The sample here was blood, taken at baseline. The receptors stem from a person aged 25 to 80 with non-small cell lung cancer.

The CDR3 nucleotides are TGTGCCAGCAGCTACCGCTCCGGGACAGGGGCGTACGAGCAGTACTTC. Amino acids: CASSYRSGTGAYEQYF. The rearrangement uses TRBV7-8 and TRBJ2-7; 10 nucleotides match TRBD1. Trimming removed 4 bases from V and 4 bases from J; junction bases left unmatched: 10. Germline V lookup: CDR1 SGHVS, CDR2 FQNEAQ. CDR3 length equals 16 residues. Full variable domain (rest looked up from reference TRBV7-8 and TRBJ2-7): GAGVSQSPRYKVAKRGQDVALRCDPISGHVSLFWYQQALGQGPEFLTYFQNEAQLDKSGLPSDRFFAERPEGSVSTLKIQRTQQEDSAVYLCASSYRSGTGAYEQYFGPGTRLTVT.

The V call is TRBV28, the J call TRBJ2-7; 8 nucleotides line up with TRBD2. The germline gives CDR1 MDHEN, CDR2 SYDVKM. The CDR3 consists of 15 residues. Trimming cost V 6 bases and J 2 bases; bases outside gene matches: 9. The CDR3 reads CASRSEAGVAYEQYF. CDR3 in DNA: TGTGCCAGCAGGTCCGAAGCGGGAGTCGCCTACGAGCAGTACTTC.

The chain combines TRBV6-2 or TRBV6-3 with TRBJ2-5; 8 bases fit TRBD1. The CDR3 has 16 amino acids. Per the germline V gene, CDR1 is MNHEY and CDR2 is SVGEGT. Trimming cost V 4 bases and J 5 bases; bases outside gene matches: 12. CDR3 nucleotide sequence: TGTGCCAGCAGTTCCCTAGGACAGGGAATAATCGAGACCCAGTACTTC. Residues: CASSSLGQGIIETQYF.

The V call is TRBV12-3 or TRBV12-4, the J call TRBJ2-1; the match to TRBD1 covers 7 bases. With V trimmed by 6 bases and J by 7 bases, 3 bases remained unmatched. The CDR3 has 12 amino acids. In DNA form, the CDR3 reads TGTGCCAGCAGGGACAGGCTTAATGAGCAGTTCTTC. Translation: CASRDRLNEQFF.

V gene TRBV14 combines with J gene TRBJ2-7; D is ambiguous. This CDR3 contains 14 residues. Trimming stripped 4 bases from V and 0 bases from J, with 10 bases between. Germline V gene sequence: CDR1 SGHDN, CDR2 FVKESK. CDR3 residues: CASSPWTSSYEQYF. The CDR3 DNA is TGTGCCAGCAGCCCCTGGACCAGCTCCTACGAGCAGTACTTC.

This clone turned up a few times. The gene calls are TRBV6-5 and TRBJ2-2; D uncertain. The V and J ends lost 0 bases and 6 bases respectively, with 5 bases between them. The germline gives CDR1 MNHEY, CDR2 SVGAGI. The CDR3 length is 13 residues. The CDR3 nucleotides are TGTGCCAGCAGTTACTCCCCGGCCGGGGAGCTGTTTTTT. Amino acid sequence: CASSYSPAGELFF.

The chain recombines TRBV11-2 with TRBJ2-7; no reliable D call. Trimming pared 1 base from V and 0 bases from J, leaving 7 bases between. The CDR3 covers 14 residues. Per germline, CDR1 SGHAT and CDR2 FQNNGV. CDR3 sequence reads: CASSLGTLSYEQYF. The DNA of the CDR3 is TGTGCCAGCAGCTTAGGCACCCTCTCCTACGAGCAGTACTTC.

The V and J genes are TRBV4-2 and TRBJ1-5; 7 positions match TRBD1. Looked up from germline, CDR1 is LGHNA and CDR2 is YNFKEQ. CDR3 length: 17 amino acids. V gave up 1 base and J gave up 7 bases; unmatched junction bases: 13. The CDR3 sequence: CASSQATGSDPSQPQHF. For the CDR3, the DNA is TGTGCCAGCAGCCAAGCGACAGGGTCGGACCCAAGCCAGCCCCAGCATTTT.

The chain carries TRBV3-1 (or the pseudogene TRBV3-2) and TRBJ1-2; a possible D gene is TRBD1 (6 bases). The CDR3 runs to 13 residues. Trimming cost V 6 bases and J 8 bases, with 16 bases left between them. Germline V CDR1 and CDR2: LGHDT, YNNKEL (reference sequence). The CDR3 here is CASRYDRSGGYTF. The DNA for the CDR3 is TGTGCCAGCAGGTACGACAGGTCGGGCGGCTACACCTTC.

The chain has TRBV11-3 and TRBJ1-1, with TRBD1 matching over 9 bases. The trim removed 1 base at V and 10 bases at J, leaving 1 base unmatched. The CDR3 contains 12 residues. Germline V gene lookup returns CDR1 SGHNT and CDR2 YENEEA. CDR3 DNA sequence: TGTGCCAGCAGCTTAGGGACAGGGGCAGCTTTCTTT. It is translated as CASSLGTGAAFF. Supplemented by reference TRBV11-3 and TRBJ1-1, the full variable domain reads EAGVVQSPRYKIIEKKQPVAFWCNPISGHNTLYWYLQNLGQGPELLIRYENEEAVDDSQLPKDRFSAERLKGVDSTLKIQPAELGDSAVYLCASSLGTGAAFFGQGTRLTVV.

The chain recombines TRBV6-2 or TRBV6-3 with TRBJ2-1; possibly TRBD1 for D (6 bases). Germline lookup yields CDR1 MNHEY and CDR2 SVGEGT. The V gene lost 5 bases and the J gene lost 0 bases, with 20 bases spanning the gap. CDR3 size: 18 residues. Written as DNA, the CDR3 is TGTGCCAGCAGTCCCCAAGCGAACAGGGCTAGCTCCTACAATGAGCAGTTCTTC. It is translated as CASSPQANRASSYNEQFF.

The rearrangement links TRBV3-1 (or the pseudogene TRBV3-2) to TRBJ2-1; TRBD1 aligns across 11 bases. The length of the CDR3 is 19 residues. V lost 4 bases to trimming and J lost 6 bases; unmatched junction nucleotides: 17. Germline CDR1 and CDR2: LGHDT and YNNKEL (reference sequence). This CDR3 reads CASSPQPHWTGGYGNEQFF. The CDR3 DNA sequence: TGTGCCAGCAGCCCGCAGCCTCACTGGACAGGGGGCTATGGCAATGAGCAGTTCTTC.

The CDR3 here is CASRPTSGMLIGQYF. In nucleotides, the CDR3 is TGTGCCAGTCGACCCACTAGCGGGATGCTCATAGGGCAGTACTTC. This rearrangement joins TRBV28 to TRBJ2-7, with 10 bases that match TRBD2. The CDR3 sequence is 15 residues long. Germline lookup yields CDR1 MDHEN and CDR2 SYDVKM. The J segment lost 9 bases and the V segment lost 9 bases, leaving 17 bases of the junction unmatched.

This chain connects TRBV30 to TRBJ2-7, with 9 positions matching TRBD1. CDR1 GTSNPN and CDR2 SVGIG come from the germline V gene (reference sequence). J gave up 4 bases and V 0 bases, and 7 bases lay outside the gene matches. CDR3 length equals 15 residues. The CDR3, as DNA: TGTGCCTGGAGTGTACGGGGACAGGGTCATTACGAGCAGTACTTC. Translated, it gives CAWSVRGQGHYEQYF.

The J gene is TRBJ2-5, the V gene TRBV19; 10 bases agree with TRBD1. Trimming took 6 bases from V and 5 from J; bases not matched to a gene: 9. This CDR3 has 15 residues. Germline V gives CDR1 LNHDA, CDR2 SQIVND (reference sequence). CDR3 sequence (DNA): TGTGCCAGTAGAGAGGGACAGGGGAGAAGGGAGACCCAGTACTTC. Translated, it gives CASREGQGRRETQYF.

The count of this clone is one. This rearrangement joins TRBV5-1 to TRBJ2-5, with unresolved D. The V gene's germline CDR1 is SGHRS and CDR2 YFSETQ. V was clipped by 0 bases and J by 2 bases, with 5 bases between them. There are 13 residues in the CDR3. CDR3 bases: TGCGCCAGCAGCTTGGCCCTACAAGAGACCCAGTACTTC. This sequence encodes CASSLALQETQYF.

This clone showed up just once. The V gene is TRBV7-3, the J gene TRBJ2-1, with D possibly TRBD2 on 6 matching bases. The CDR3 runs 18 residues. Germline CDR1 SGHTA, CDR2 FQGTGA. V was shortened by 4 bases and J by 4 bases, with 23 bases between the two germline ends. The CDR3 spells CASSSLGGGPETYNEQFF. CDR3 bases: TGTGCCAGCAGCTCGCTCGGGGGAGGTCCGGAAACATACAATGAGCAGTTCTTC.

The chain combines TRBV27 with TRBJ1-2; unclear D gene. Trimming left V 4 bases short and J 0 bases short, with 9 bases between. Germline-derived CDR1 and CDR2 are MNHEY and SMNVEV (reference sequence). The CDR3 is made up of 14 amino acids. The CDR3 reads CASSSDGANYGYTF. CDR3 in DNA: TGTGCCAGCAGTTCGGACGGAGCTAACTATGGCTACACCTTC.

The chain is built from TRBV7-9 and TRBJ2-5; no definite D call. The CDR3 covers 14 residues. In germline, CDR1 is SEHNR, CDR2 FQNEAQ (reference sequence). V lost 1 base and J 5 bases, leaving 11 bases between the germline ends. For the CDR3, the DNA is TGTGCCAGCAGCTTAGGTTTGGGGATCGAGACCCAGTACTTC. Translation gives CASSLGLGIETQYF.

The V call is TRBV3-1 (or the pseudogene TRBV3-2), the J call TRBJ1-3; D may be TRBD1 (6 bases). CDR3 length: 16 residues. Germline-derived CDR1 and CDR2 are LGHDT and YNNKEL (reference sequence). Trimming left V 1 base short and J 1 base short, with 11 bases between. DNA of the CDR3: TGTGCCAGCAGCCAAGCAGGGGCTCTATCTGGAAACACCATATATTTT. Translation: CASSQAGALSGNTIYF.

The chain is built from TRBV7-2 and TRBJ1-2; 8 bases are a match to TRBD1. The CDR3 spans 14 residues. From germline, CDR1 is SGHTA and CDR2 FQGNSA. V shed 5 bases and J 8 bases; nucleotides not matched to a gene: 10. CDR3 sequence (DNA): TGTGCCAGCAGCCAAACTGACAGGGGACGAGGCTACACCTTC. Its translation is CASSQTDRGRGYTF.

This clone was seen only a few times. The chain uses TRBV7-3 and TRBJ2-1, with D unresolved. The CDR3 covers 13 residues. Trimming shortened V by 5 bases and J by 5 bases, and 10 bases separated the two germline ends. Germline CDR1 is SGHTA and CDR2 is FQGTGA. Written as DNA, the CDR3 is TGTGCCAGCAGCCAGGATTTAAACAATGAGCAGTTCTTC. Protein sequence: CASSQDLNNEQFF.

This chain uses TRBV6-1 with TRBJ1-1; D gene uncertain. Trimming removed 1 base from V and 1 base from J, with 10 bases in between. CDR3 length: 15 amino acids. Germline lookup yields CDR1 MNHNS and CDR2 SASEGT. The CDR3 reads CASSEVEFWNTEAFF. The CDR3 DNA reads as TGTGCCAGCAGTGAAGTGGAGTTCTGGAACACTGAAGCTTTCTTT.

The chain joins TRBV3-1 (or the pseudogene TRBV3-2) to TRBJ1-6; D may be TRBD1 (5 bases). The germline V gene has CDR1 LGHDT and CDR2 YNNKEL (reference sequence). The CDR3 extends over 16 amino acids. Between the trimmed V and J ends, which lost 4 bases and 5 bases, there was a span of 15 bases. Written as DNA, the CDR3 is TGTGCCAGCAGCCCCTTTCTTGCGGACAATAATTCACCCCTCCACTTT. This translates into CASSPFLADNNSPLHF.

CDR3 sequence reads: CASRGITGVTYEQYF. DNA for the CDR3: TGTGCCAGCAGGGGAATAACAGGGGTCACCTACGAGCAGTACTTC. V is TRBV28 and J is TRBJ2-7; 7 bases are a match to TRBD1. The CDR3 totals 15 residues. Trimming cost V 6 bases and J 2 bases; bases outside gene matches: 10. Germline V gene sequence: CDR1 MDHEN, CDR2 SYDVKM.

The V gene is TRBV7-9, the J gene TRBJ2-1; D not certain. CDR1 and CDR2 (germline): SEHNR, FQNEAQ (reference sequence). Trimming pared 5 bases from V and 0 bases from J, leaving 14 bases between. The CDR3 has 16 residues. The CDR3 loop is CASSSRLPSSYNEQFF. In nucleotides, the CDR3 is TGTGCCAGCAGCAGTCGCCTCCCCAGCTCCTACAATGAGCAGTTCTTC.

The chain carries TRBV9 and TRBJ2-1; either TRBD1 or TRBD2 may fit D (5 bases each). The CDR3 consists of 16 residues. V dropped 0 bases and J dropped 6 bases, with 16 bases sitting between them. Germline values: CDR1 SGDLS, CDR2 YYNGEE. In DNA, the CDR3 is TGTGCCAGCAGCGTAGCATCGGGGCTAGTTGGCAATGAGCAGTTCTTC. Amino acid sequence: CASSVASGLVGNEQFF.

This sequence joins TRBV3-1 (or the pseudogene TRBV3-2) and TRBJ2-5, with 13 bases aligning to TRBD2. The CDR3 runs to 16 residues. V lost 4 bases and J lost 2; bases outside the gene matches: 4. The germline V gene has CDR1 LGHDT and CDR2 YNNKEL (reference sequence). The CDR3 DNA sequence: TGTGCCAGCAGCCCGTCACTAGCGGGGGGGCAAGAGACCCAGTACTTC. It specifies CASSPSLAGGQETQYF.

The chain carries TRBV6-5 and TRBJ2-3; the match to TRBD2 covers 12 bases. The germline CDR1 and CDR2 sequences are MNHEY and SVGAGI. V shed 6 bases, J shed 7 bases, and the junction held 8 bases outside the gene matches. The CDR3 has 15 amino acids. CDR3 region: CASRTLAGGTNTQYF. The DNA for the CDR3 is TGTGCCAGCAGGACACTAGCGGGAGGTACAAATACGCAGTATTTT.

The chain employs TRBV20-1 and TRBJ2-5; D gene uncertain. The CDR3 contains 11 residues. CDR1 and CDR2 (germline): DFQATT, SNEGSKA (reference sequence). V was cut by 5 bases and J by 12 bases, with 16 bases left in between. The CDR3 loop is CSADYRAPKYF. CDR3 nucleotide sequence: TGCAGTGCTGATTACCGGGCTCCCAAGTACTTC.